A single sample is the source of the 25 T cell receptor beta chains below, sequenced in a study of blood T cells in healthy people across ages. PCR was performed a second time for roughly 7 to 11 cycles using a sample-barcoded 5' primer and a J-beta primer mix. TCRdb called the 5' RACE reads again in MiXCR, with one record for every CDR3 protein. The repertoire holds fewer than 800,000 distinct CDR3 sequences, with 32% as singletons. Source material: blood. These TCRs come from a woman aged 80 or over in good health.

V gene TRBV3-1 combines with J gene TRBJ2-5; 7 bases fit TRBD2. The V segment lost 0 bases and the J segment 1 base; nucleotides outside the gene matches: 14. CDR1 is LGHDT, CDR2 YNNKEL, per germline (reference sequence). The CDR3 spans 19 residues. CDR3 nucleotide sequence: TGTGCCAGCAGCCAAGATGGGGTCGGCTCACTAGCGCTCCAAGAGACCCAGTACTTC. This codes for CASSQDGVGSLALQETQYF.

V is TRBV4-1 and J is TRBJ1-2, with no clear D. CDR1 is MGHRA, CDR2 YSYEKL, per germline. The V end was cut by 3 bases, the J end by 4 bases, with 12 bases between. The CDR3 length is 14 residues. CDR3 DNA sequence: TGCGCCAGCAGCCACACGACGTCCTCCTATGGCTACACCTTC. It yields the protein CASSHTTSSYGYTF.

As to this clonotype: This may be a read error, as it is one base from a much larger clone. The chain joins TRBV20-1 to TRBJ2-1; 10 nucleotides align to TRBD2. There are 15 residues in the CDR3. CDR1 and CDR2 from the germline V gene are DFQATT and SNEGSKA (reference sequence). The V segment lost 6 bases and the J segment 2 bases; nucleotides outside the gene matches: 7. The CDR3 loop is CSAKKSGGAYNEQFF. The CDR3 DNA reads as TGCAGTGCCAAAAAGAGCGGGGGGGCCTACAATGAGCAGTTCTTC.

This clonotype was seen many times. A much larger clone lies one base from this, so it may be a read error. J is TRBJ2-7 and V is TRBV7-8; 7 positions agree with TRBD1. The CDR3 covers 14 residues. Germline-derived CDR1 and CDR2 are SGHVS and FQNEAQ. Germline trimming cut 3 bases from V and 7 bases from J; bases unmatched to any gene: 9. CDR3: CASSFVQGFNEQYF. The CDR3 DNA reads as TGTGCCAGCAGCTTTGTACAGGGGTTCAATGAGCAGTACTTC.

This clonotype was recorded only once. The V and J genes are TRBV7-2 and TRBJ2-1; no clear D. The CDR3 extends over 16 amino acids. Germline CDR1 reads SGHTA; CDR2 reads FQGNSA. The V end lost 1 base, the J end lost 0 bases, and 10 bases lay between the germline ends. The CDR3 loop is CASSLVLHSSYNEQFF. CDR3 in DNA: TGTGCCAGCAGCTTAGTTCTGCACTCCTCCTACAATGAGCAGTTCTTC. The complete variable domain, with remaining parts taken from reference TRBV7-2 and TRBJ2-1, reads GAGVSQSPSNKVTEKGKDVELRCDPISGHTALYWYRQSLGQGLEFLIYFQGNSAPDKSGLPSDRFSAERTGGSVSTLTIQRTQQEDSAVYLCASSLVLHSSYNEQFFGPGTRLTVL.

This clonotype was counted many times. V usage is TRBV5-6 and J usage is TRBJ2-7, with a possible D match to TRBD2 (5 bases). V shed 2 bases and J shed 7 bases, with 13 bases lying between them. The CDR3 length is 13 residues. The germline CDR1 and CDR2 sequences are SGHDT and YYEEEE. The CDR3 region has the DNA TGTGCCAGCAGCTTTGGGCTACGGGGTGAGCAGTACTTC. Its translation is CASSFGLRGEQYF.

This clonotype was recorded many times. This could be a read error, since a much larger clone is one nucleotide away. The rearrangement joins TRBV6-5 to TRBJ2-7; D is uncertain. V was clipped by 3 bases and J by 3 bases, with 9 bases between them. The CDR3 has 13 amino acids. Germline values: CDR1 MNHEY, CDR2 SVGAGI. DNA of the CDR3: TGTGCCAGCAGTTATGGCTATTGCTACGAGCAGTACTTC. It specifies CASSYGYCYEQYF.

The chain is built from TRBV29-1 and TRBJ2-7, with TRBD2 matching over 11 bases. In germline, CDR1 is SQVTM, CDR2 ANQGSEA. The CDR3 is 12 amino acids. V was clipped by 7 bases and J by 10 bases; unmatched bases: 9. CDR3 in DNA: TGCAGCGCCGGGACTAGCGGACCCCGACAGTACTTC. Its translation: CSAGTSGPRQYF.

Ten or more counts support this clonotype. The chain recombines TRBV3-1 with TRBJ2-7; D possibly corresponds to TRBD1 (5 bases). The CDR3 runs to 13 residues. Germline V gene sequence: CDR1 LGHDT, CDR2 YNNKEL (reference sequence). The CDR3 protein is CEPSDRPHYEQYF. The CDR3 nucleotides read TGTGAACCATCCGACAGACCCCACTACGAGCAGTACTTC.

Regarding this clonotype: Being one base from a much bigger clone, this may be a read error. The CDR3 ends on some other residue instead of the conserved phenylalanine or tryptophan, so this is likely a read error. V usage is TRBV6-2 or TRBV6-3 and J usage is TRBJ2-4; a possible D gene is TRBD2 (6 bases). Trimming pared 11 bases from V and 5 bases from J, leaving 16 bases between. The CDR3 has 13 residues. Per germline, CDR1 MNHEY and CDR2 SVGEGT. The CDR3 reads CASVPGGENIQYY. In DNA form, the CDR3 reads TGTGCCTCAGTCCCAGGCGGGGAAAACATTCAGTACTAC.

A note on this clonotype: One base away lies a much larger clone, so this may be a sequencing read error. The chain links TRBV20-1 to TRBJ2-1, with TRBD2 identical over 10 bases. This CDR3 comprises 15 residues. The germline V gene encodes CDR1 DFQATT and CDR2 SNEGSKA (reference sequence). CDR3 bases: TGCAGTACTAGGCCTAGCGGGGGCCCTTCGAATGAGCAGTTCTTC. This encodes CSTRPSGGPSNEQFF.

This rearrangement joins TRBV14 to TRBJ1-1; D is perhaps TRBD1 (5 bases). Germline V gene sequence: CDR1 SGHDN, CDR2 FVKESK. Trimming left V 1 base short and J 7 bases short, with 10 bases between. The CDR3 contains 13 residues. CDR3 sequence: CASSQVRGGEAFF. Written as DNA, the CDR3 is TGTGCCAGCAGCCAAGTAAGGGGAGGTGAAGCTTTCTTT.

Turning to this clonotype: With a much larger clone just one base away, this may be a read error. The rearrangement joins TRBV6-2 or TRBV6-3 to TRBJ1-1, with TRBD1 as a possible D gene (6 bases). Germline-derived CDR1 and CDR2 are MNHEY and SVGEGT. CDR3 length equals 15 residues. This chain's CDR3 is CASIRAGGLNTEVFF. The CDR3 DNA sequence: TGTGCCAGCATTAGGGCGGGGGGGCTGAACACTGAAGTTTTCTTT.

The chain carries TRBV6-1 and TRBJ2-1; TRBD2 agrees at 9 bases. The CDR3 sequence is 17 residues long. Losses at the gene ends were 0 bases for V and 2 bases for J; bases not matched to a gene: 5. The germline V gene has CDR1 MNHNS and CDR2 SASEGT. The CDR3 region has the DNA TGTGCCAGCAGTGAAGCTAAGCGGGGGGCCCCCTACAATGAGCAGTTCTTC. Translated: CASSEAKRGAPYNEQFF.

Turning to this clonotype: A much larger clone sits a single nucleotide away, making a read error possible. The CDR3 nucleotides are TGTGCCAGCAGCTCCCGGTGGAACGCTGAAGCTTTCTTT. It specifies CASSSRWNAEAFF. The gene calls are TRBV7-2 and TRBJ1-1; no firm D call. The CDR3 contains 13 residues. Germline CDR1 SGHTA, CDR2 FQGNSA.

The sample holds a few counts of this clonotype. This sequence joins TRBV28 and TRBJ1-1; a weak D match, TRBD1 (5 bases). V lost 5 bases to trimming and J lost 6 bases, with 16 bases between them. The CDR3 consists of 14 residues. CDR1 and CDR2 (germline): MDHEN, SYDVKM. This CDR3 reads CASSLTRLGAEAFF. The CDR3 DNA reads TGTGCCAGCAGTCTTACAAGGTTAGGGGCTGAAGCTTTCTTT. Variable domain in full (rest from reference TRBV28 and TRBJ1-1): DVKVTQSSRYLVKRTGEKVFLECVQDMDHENMFWYRQDPGLGLRLIYFSYDVKMKEKGDIPEGYSVSREKKERFSLILESASTNQTSMYLCASSLTRLGAEAFFGQGTRLTVV.

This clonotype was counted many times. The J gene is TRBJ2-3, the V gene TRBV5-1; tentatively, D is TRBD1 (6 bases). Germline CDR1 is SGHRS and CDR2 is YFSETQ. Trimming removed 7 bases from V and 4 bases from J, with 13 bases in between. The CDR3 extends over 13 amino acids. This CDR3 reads CASCPQGSDTQYF. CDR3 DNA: TGCGCCAGCTGCCCACAGGGATCAGATACGCAGTATTTT.

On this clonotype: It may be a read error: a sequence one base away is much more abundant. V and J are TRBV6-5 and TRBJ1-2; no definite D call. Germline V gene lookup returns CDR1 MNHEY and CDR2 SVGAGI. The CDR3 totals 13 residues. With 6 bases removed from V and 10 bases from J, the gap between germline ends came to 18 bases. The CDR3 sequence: CASSRFSQDDYTF. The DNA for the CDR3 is TGTGCCAGCAGCCGGTTCTCCCAGGATGACTACACCTTC.

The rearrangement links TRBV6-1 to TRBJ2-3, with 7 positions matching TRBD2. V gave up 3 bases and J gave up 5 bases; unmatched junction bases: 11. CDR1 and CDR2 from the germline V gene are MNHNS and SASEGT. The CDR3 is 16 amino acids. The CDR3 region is CASSDPGGGELDTQYF. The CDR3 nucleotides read TGTGCCAGCAGTGACCCTGGGGGGGGAGAATTAGATACGCAGTATTTT.

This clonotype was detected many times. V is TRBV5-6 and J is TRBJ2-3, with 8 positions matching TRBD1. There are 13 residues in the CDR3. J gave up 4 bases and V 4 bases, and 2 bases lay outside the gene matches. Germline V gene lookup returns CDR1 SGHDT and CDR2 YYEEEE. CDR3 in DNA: TGTGCCAGCAGCCCACAGGGGGCAGATACGCAGTATTTT. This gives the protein CASSPQGADTQYF.

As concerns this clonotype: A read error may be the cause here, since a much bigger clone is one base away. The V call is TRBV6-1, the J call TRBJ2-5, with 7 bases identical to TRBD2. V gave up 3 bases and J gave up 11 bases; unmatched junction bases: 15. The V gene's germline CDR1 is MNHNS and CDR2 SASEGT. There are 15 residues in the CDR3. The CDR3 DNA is TGTGCCAGCAGTGACCGAGGGAGGTGGGGGGGGGAGCAGTACTTC. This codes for CASSDRGRWGGEQYF.

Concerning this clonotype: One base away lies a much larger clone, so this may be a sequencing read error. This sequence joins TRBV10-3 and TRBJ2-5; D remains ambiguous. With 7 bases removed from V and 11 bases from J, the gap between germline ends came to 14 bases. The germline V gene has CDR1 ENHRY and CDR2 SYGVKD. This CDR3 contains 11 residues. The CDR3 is CAIIPPNEQYF. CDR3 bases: TGTGCCATCATACCTCCCAATGAGCAGTACTTC.

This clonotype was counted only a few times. The CDR3 nucleotides read TGTGCCAGCAGCCCCCGTGCAACTAATGAAAAACTGTTTTTT. Encoded protein: CASSPRATNEKLFF. The V and J genes are TRBV3-1 and TRBJ1-4; D remains unclear. The CDR3 is 14 amino acids. CDR1 is LGHDT, CDR2 YNNKEL, per germline (reference sequence). V dropped 4 bases and J dropped 0 bases, with 6 bases sitting between them.

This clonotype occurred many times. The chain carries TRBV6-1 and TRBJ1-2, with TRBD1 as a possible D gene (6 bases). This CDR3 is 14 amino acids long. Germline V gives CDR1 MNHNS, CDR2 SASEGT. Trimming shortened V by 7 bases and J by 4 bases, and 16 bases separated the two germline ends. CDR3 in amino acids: CASNNPGHVYGYTF. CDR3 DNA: TGTGCCAGCAATAACCCGGGACATGTCTATGGCTACACCTTC.

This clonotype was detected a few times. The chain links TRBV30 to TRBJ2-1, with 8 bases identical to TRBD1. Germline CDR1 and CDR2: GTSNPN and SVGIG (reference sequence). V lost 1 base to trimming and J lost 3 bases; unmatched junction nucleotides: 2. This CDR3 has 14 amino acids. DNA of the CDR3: TGTGCCTGGAGTGAAGGACAGGGCTACAATGAGCAGTTCTTC. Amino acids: CAWSEGQGYNEQFF.